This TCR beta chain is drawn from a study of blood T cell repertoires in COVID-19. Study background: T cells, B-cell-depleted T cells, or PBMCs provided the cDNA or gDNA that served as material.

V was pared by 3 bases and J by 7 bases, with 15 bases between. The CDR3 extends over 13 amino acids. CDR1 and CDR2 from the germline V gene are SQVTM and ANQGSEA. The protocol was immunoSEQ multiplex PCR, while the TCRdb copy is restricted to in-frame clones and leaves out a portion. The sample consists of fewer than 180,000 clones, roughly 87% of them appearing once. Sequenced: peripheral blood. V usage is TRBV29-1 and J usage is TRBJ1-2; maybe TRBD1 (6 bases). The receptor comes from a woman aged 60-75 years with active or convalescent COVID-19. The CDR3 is CSVERGPVFGYTF. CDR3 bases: TGCAGCGTTGAGCGGGGGCCCGTCTTTGGCTACACCTTC.